Following are 9 T cell receptor beta chains from one sample sequenced in a study of cytomegalovirus exposure and HLA in healthy donors. Primers: 60 Vbeta forward and 13 Jbeta reverse. Sequencing used immunoSEQ multiplex PCR; TCRdb keeps in-frame clones, though not all of them. The sample has 100,000 to 150,000 clones; around nine tenths are singletons. Sequencing was done on a sample of PBMCs. Every receptor here comes from a woman in her 30s in good health and CMV-seronegative.

This chain joins TRBV5-1 and TRBJ2-3; 15 bases map to TRBD2. From germline, CDR1 is SGHRS and CDR2 YFSETQ. The CDR3 extends over 18 amino acids. V was clipped by 0 bases and J by 4 bases; unmatched bases: 6. In DNA, the CDR3 is TGCGCCAGCAGCTTGGGGACTAGCGGGGGGGCCGTGGCAGATACGCAGTATTTT. This sequence encodes CASSLGTSGGAVADTQYF.

This clone was observed a handful of times. This chain uses TRBV5-5 with TRBJ1-4; tentatively, D is TRBD1 (6 bases). The CDR3 totals 15 residues. CDR1 is SGHKS, CDR2 YYEKEE, per germline (reference sequence). V was trimmed by 2 bases and J by 5 bases, leaving 13 bases between them. As DNA, the CDR3 is TGTGCCAGCAGCTTTACAGGGACCGCGAATGAAAAACTGTTTTTT. It codes for CASSFTGTANEKLFF.

This rearrangement joins TRBV19 to TRBJ2-2; TRBD2 agrees at 14 bases. Looked up from germline, CDR1 is LNHDA and CDR2 is SQIVND (reference sequence). The CDR3 consists of 14 residues. The V and J ends lost 6 bases and 6 bases, in that order; junction bases with no gene match: 0. Here the CDR3 reads CASRGLAGAGELFF. CDR3 coding DNA: TGTGCCAGTAGGGGACTAGCGGGAGCCGGGGAGCTGTTTTTT.

DNA of the CDR3: TGTGCCAGCAGTCTCTTAGGGACAGGGGTTGGCAATCAGCCCCAGCATTTT. It codes for CASSLLGTGVGNQPQHF. The chain joins TRBV28 to TRBJ1-5, with 10 nucleotides matching TRBD1. The CDR3 totals 17 residues. The germline V gene encodes CDR1 MDHEN and CDR2 SYDVKM. V lost 5 bases, J lost 2 bases, and 9 bases stayed unmatched.

The J gene is TRBJ1-1, the V gene TRBV19; 7 nucleotides agree with TRBD1. CDR3 length: 14 residues. Germline-derived CDR1 and CDR2 are LNHDA and SQIVND (reference sequence). V gave up 7 bases and J gave up 3 bases; unmatched junction bases: 8. The DNA of the CDR3 is TGTGCCAGTACCGAGGGACAGACCTACACTGAAGCTTTCTTT. This gives the protein CASTEGQTYTEAFF.

This clone was seen a single time. In the same sample, other DNA sequences code for this CDR3. V is TRBV7-3 and J is TRBJ2-3; D perhaps matches TRBD1 (5 bases). CDR3 length: 14 residues. V lost 1 base, J lost 2 bases, and 7 bases lay in between. The germline V gene encodes CDR1 SGHTA and CDR2 FQGTGA. CDR3 nucleotides: TGTGCCAGCAGCTTAAATGGGGCCACAGATACGCAGTATTTT. Protein product: CASSLNGATDTQYF.

The chain carries TRBV9 and TRBJ1-1; D remains unclear. V dropped 0 bases and J dropped 1 base, with 4 bases sitting between them. The CDR3 runs to 13 residues. Per germline, CDR1 SGDLS and CDR2 YYNGEE. CDR3 amino acids: CASSVGRNTEAFF. CDR3 DNA sequence: TGTGCCAGCAGCGTAGGGAGGAACACTGAAGCTTTCTTT.

The V gene is TRBV1, the J gene TRBJ2-4; the table's D call of TRBD2 was not tested on the DNA. TRBV1 is designated a pseudogene. This CDR3 is 20 amino acids long. CDR3 coding DNA: TGCACCAGCAGCCAAGATAACGAACGGGGCGGGAGGGGAGCCAAAAACATTCAGTACTTC. Translating it yields CTSSQDNERGGRGAKNIQYF.

The chain employs TRBV4-3 and TRBJ1-6; D is unresolved. The length of the CDR3 is 15 residues. The V end lost 3 bases, the J end lost 1 base, and 7 bases lay between the germline ends. In germline, CDR1 is LGHNA, CDR2 YSLEER. The CDR3 reads CASSQPGSYNSPLHF. CDR3 DNA: TGCGCCAGCAGCCAGCCGGGTTCCTATAATTCACCCCTCCACTTT.